The 26 T cell receptor beta chains below were found in one sample sequenced in a study of cytomegalovirus exposure and HLA in healthy donors. The PCR made use of 60 Vbeta and 13 Jbeta primers. The repertoire was sequenced with immunoSEQ multiplex PCR; TCRdb's copy has only in-frame clones and lacks some. The table records under 100,000 clones, roughly 80% of them present only once. Source material: PBMCs. The origin of the receptors is a man aged 45 to 65 in good health and CMV-seronegative.

The genes are TRBV5-4 and TRBJ2-7; TRBD1 matches 11 bases. Germline assignment: CDR1 SGHNT and CDR2 YYREEE (reference sequence). Trimming removed 3 bases from V and 4 bases from J; junction bases left unmatched: 3. CDR3 size: 14 residues. In DNA form, the CDR3 reads TGTGCCAGCAGCTCGGACAGGGGGCTGTACGAGCAGTACTTC. Translated: CASSSDRGLYEQYF.

J is TRBJ2-7 and V is TRBV11-3, with D unclear. Trimming left V 0 bases short and J 6 bases short, with 3 bases between. The CDR3 runs to 11 residues. The germline V gene encodes CDR1 SGHNT and CDR2 YENEEA. For the CDR3, the DNA is TGTGCCAGCAGCTTAGAGCGCGAGCAGTACTTC. It specifies CASSLEREQYF. Full variable domain (rest looked up from reference TRBV11-3 and TRBJ2-7): EAGVVQSPRYKIIEKKQPVAFWCNPISGHNTLYWYLQNLGQGPELLIRYENEEAVDDSQLPKDRFSAERLKGVDSTLKIQPAELGDSAVYLCASSLEREQYFGPGTRLTVT.

This clone was seen a single time. The junction shows a germline mismatch at one end, possibly a read error. This chain joins TRBV7-7 and TRBJ2-2; 10 bases fit TRBD2. The CDR3 has 16 amino acids. Germline V lookup: CDR1 SSHAT, CDR2 FNYEAQ (reference sequence). The CDR3 nucleotides read TGTGCTAGCAAGGAGCTAGCGGGGGTTTCCACCGGGGAGCTGTTTTTT. It translates to CASKELAGVSTGELFF.

This chain joins TRBV5-1 and TRBJ2-5, with 10 bases matching TRBD1. This CDR3 has 17 amino acids. Germline CDR1 reads SGHRS; CDR2 reads YFSETQ. Trimming took 0 bases from V and 4 from J; bases not matched to a gene: 9. The CDR3 DNA reads as TGCGCCAGCAGCTTGGGACTCCGGGACAGGGGTGGAGAGACCCAGTACTTC. Translated: CASSLGLRDRGGETQYF. The full variable domain, with the rest looked up from reference TRBV5-1 and TRBJ2-5, is KAGVTQTPRYLIKTRGQQVTLSCSPISGHRSVSWYQQTPGQGLQFLFEYFSETQRNKGNFPGRFSGRQFSNSRSEMNVSTLELGDSALYLCASSLGLRDRGGETQYFGPGTRLLVL.

The CDR3 loop reads CAWSTGTTQPQHF. The CDR3 nucleotides are TGTGCCTGGAGTACAGGGACAACTCAGCCCCAGCATTTT. The genes are TRBV30 and TRBJ1-5; D perhaps matches TRBD1 (6 bases). The germline CDR1 and CDR2 sequences are GTSNPN and SVGIG (reference sequence). V was shortened by 2 bases and J by 6 bases, with 11 bases between the two germline ends. The CDR3 spans 13 residues.

The chain has TRBV28 and TRBJ1-1; 10 bases are a match to TRBD1. The junction had 13 bases not matched to a gene; V was cut back by 6 bases and J by 3 bases. Germline V lookup: CDR1 MDHEN, CDR2 SYDVKM. The CDR3 has 17 residues. CDR3 DNA: TGTGCCAGCAGGCTCCCGACGACAGGGGGCATGGACACTGAAGCTTTCTTT. Protein sequence: CASRLPTTGGMDTEAFF.

V gene TRBV7-2 combines with J gene TRBJ1-5, with TRBD1 matching 7 bases. This CDR3 is 15 amino acids long. Per the germline V gene, CDR1 is SGHTA and CDR2 is FQGNSA. V shed 5 bases and J 4 bases; nucleotides not matched to a gene: 8. This CDR3 is CASSQDRSRNQPQHF. CDR3 nucleotides: TGTGCCAGCAGCCAGGACAGGTCCCGTAATCAGCCCCAGCATTTT.

The genes are TRBV9 and TRBJ1-6; 7 nucleotides match TRBD1. Trimming took 2 bases from V and 8 from J; bases not matched to a gene: 10. Germline assignment: CDR1 SGDLS and CDR2 YYNGEE. The CDR3 is 16 residues long. The CDR3: CASSVGWDSRYSPLHF. The CDR3 region has the DNA TGTGCCAGCAGCGTGGGTTGGGACAGTCGCTATTCACCCCTCCACTTT. Combining the CDR3 with reference TRBV9 and TRBJ1-6 gives the whole variable domain DSGVTQTPKHLITATGQRVTLRCSPRSGDLSVYWYQQSLDQGLQFLIQYYNGEERAKGNILERFSAQQFPDLHSELNLSSLELGDSALYFCASSVGWDSRYSPLHFGNGTRLTVT.

This chain links TRBV4-1 with TRBJ1-4; 12 bases line up with TRBD1. Germline V lookup: CDR1 MGHRA, CDR2 YSYEKL. The J segment lost 7 bases and the V segment lost 3 bases, leaving 9 bases of the junction unmatched. There are 17 residues in the CDR3. This CDR3 reads CASSQGTGGELVEKLFF. CDR3 sequence (DNA): TGCGCCAGCAGCCAGGGGACAGGGGGCGAGTTAGTTGAAAAACTGTTTTTT.

This clone appeared once. This chain uses TRBV2 with TRBJ1-6, with D uncertain. This CDR3 comprises 14 residues. The V end lost 6 bases, the J end lost 7 bases, and 13 bases lay between the germline ends. Germline V gene data show CDR1 as SNHLY and CDR2 as FYNNEI. The CDR3 DNA follows: TGTGCCAGCAGGGTGATAGCGGGGAATTCACCCCTCCACTTT. Translating gives CASRVIAGNSPLHF.

The rearrangement uses TRBV6-1 and TRBJ2-7, with D tentatively TRBD2 (6 bases). V lost 4 bases and J 5 bases, leaving 15 bases between the germline ends. Germline CDR1 reads MNHNS; CDR2 reads SASEGT. The CDR3 runs 14 residues. The DNA for the CDR3 is TGTGCCAGCAGTGTCGGACGGGGGAATCACGAGCAGTACTTC. It translates to CASSVGRGNHEQYF.

This clone is a singleton in its sample. V gene TRBV5-4 combines with J gene TRBJ1-2; D may be TRBD1 (5 bases). V was cut by 0 bases and J by 8 bases, with 11 bases left in between. The CDR3 loop spans 13 amino acids. Per the germline V gene, CDR1 is SGHNT and CDR2 is YYREEE (reference sequence). The CDR3: CASSLDSGSGYTF. CDR3 nucleotides: TGTGCCAGCAGCTTGGATTCAGGGTCAGGCTACACCTTC.

The rearrangement links TRBV21-1 to TRBJ2-4; the table gives TRBD1 as D, unverified against the DNA. TRBV21-1 is deemed a pseudogene. The length of the CDR3 is 13 residues. The CDR3, as DNA: TGTGCGATGCCCAACAGGGGAGGAAACATTCAGTACTTC. Protein product: CAMPNRGGNIQYF.

In this sample, this clone turned up many times. The chain carries TRBV7-2 and TRBJ1-6, with TRBD1 as a possible D gene (5 bases). The germline V gene has CDR1 SGHTA and CDR2 FQGNSA. CDR3 length: 16 residues. The CDR3 reads CACKGRVSEFNSPLHF. The CDR3 DNA reads TGTGCATGCAAAGGCAGGGTGTCGGAGTTTAATTCACCCCTCCACTTT.

The CDR3 region has the DNA TGTGCCAGCAGTTTTGGGACAGGGGTGAACTATGGCTACACCTTC. The encoded protein is CASSFGTGVNYGYTF. The chain is built from TRBV6-5 and TRBJ1-2; 10 nucleotides align to TRBD1. The CDR3 contains 15 residues. Trimming at V came to 4 bases and at J to 2 bases, leaving 4 bases not matched to a gene. Germline lookup yields CDR1 MNHEY and CDR2 SVGAGI.

V usage is TRBV11-2 and J usage is TRBJ1-6; D not certain. The CDR3 contains 12 residues. The V end was cut by 0 bases, the J end by 10 bases, with 4 bases between. Germline V gene data show CDR1 as SGHAT and CDR2 as FQNNGV. Here the CDR3 DNA reads TGTGCCAGCAGCTTAGATCGGTCACCCCTCCACTTT. Amino acids: CASSLDRSPLHF.

The sample holds a few counts of this clone. The J gene is TRBJ2-5, the V gene TRBV5-6, with a possible D match to TRBD1 (6 bases). CDR1 is SGHDT and CDR2 is YYEEEE in the germline V gene. Deletions cut 4 bases from V and 5 bases from J, with 15 bases between. CDR3 length equals 14 residues. The CDR3: CASSQTGPWETQYF. CDR3 bases: TGTGCCAGCAGCCAGACAGGTCCCTGGGAGACCCAGTACTTC.

This clone was seen just once. The genes are TRBV9 and TRBJ2-1, with 14 positions matching TRBD2. The CDR3 has 16 residues. CDR1 and CDR2 (germline): SGDLS, YYNGEE. V gave up 4 bases and J gave up 9 bases; unmatched junction bases: 9. The CDR3 DNA sequence: TGTGCCAGCAGCTCGAGACTAGCGGGGGGGCCAGGTGAGCAGTTCTTC. It yields the protein CASSSRLAGGPGEQFF.

The chain uses TRBV27 and TRBJ1-5; 7 bases are a match to TRBD1. CDR1 MNHEY and CDR2 SMNVEV come from the germline V gene (reference sequence). The J segment lost 4 bases and the V segment lost 4 bases, leaving 7 bases of the junction unmatched. This CDR3 spans 15 amino acids. The CDR3 nucleotides read TGTGCCAGCAGTTCTTCCGGGACAGTTAATCAGCCCCAGCATTTT. It yields the protein CASSSSGTVNQPQHF.

V usage is TRBV4-1 and J usage is TRBJ2-5, with TRBD1 matching over 11 bases. This CDR3 comprises 16 residues. The germline V gene has CDR1 MGHRA and CDR2 YSYEKL. Losses at the gene ends were 1 base for V and 5 bases for J; bases not matched to a gene: 6. The DNA of the CDR3 is TGCGCCAGCAGCCAAGGAGGACAGGGGGCGCGGGAGACCCAGTACTTC. Its translation: CASSQGGQGARETQYF.

This rearrangement joins TRBV4-1 to TRBJ1-1; a possible D gene is TRBD1 (6 bases). The V end lost 0 bases, the J end lost 4 bases, and 9 bases lay between the germline ends. There are 14 residues in the CDR3. Per germline, CDR1 MGHRA and CDR2 YSYEKL. CDR3 sequence reads: CASSQEQGSTEAFF. The CDR3 DNA is TGCGCCAGCAGCCAAGAGCAGGGGAGCACTGAAGCTTTCTTT.

DNA of the CDR3: TGTGCCAGCAGCTTAGAGGTCGTGACTAGCGTTCCCCGAGAGCAGTACTTC. Its protein product is CASSLEVVTSVPREQYF. The chain joins TRBV7-2 to TRBJ2-7; 8 bases are shared with TRBD2. This CDR3 has 17 amino acids. Unmatched junction bases numbered 15, after V lost 1 base and J lost 7 bases. Germline V CDR1 and CDR2: SGHTA, FQGNSA. The whole variable domain, filled in from reference TRBV7-2 and TRBJ2-7, reads GAGVSQSPSNKVTEKGKDVELRCDPISGHTALYWYRQSLGQGLEFLIYFQGNSAPDKSGLPSDRFSAERTGGSVSTLTIQRTQQEDSAVYLCASSLEVVTSVPREQYFGPGTRLTVT.

The rearrangement joins TRBV27 to TRBJ1-1, with TRBD1 as a possible D gene (6 bases). Germline CDR1 is MNHEY and CDR2 is SMNVEV (reference sequence). V shed 5 bases and J shed 0 bases, with 13 bases lying between them. This CDR3 has 15 amino acids. The DNA of the CDR3 is TGTGCCAGCAGTCACGGACAGCACATGAACACTGAAGCTTTCTTT. Translation: CASSHGQHMNTEAFF.

This clone was seen a handful of times. The V call is TRBV2, the J call TRBJ1-2; TRBD1 is a possible D gene (5 bases). The germline gives CDR1 SNHLY, CDR2 FYNNEI. The CDR3 is made up of 14 amino acids. Trimming shortened V by 5 bases and J by 8 bases, and 18 bases separated the two germline ends. CDR3 protein: CASSLRGAGFGYTF. In DNA, the CDR3 is TGTGCCAGCAGTTTAAGGGGCGCCGGTTTCGGCTACACCTTC.

The rearrangement uses TRBV6-5 and TRBJ2-1; 11 bases agree with TRBD2. After removal of 5 bases from V and 7 bases from J, the junction contained 7 bases not matched to a gene. This CDR3 has 15 residues. CDR1 and CDR2 (germline): MNHEY, SVGAGI. The CDR3 here is CASSSLAGGVNEQFF. The CDR3 nucleotides are TGTGCCAGCAGTAGTCTAGCGGGGGGTGTGAATGAGCAGTTCTTC.

The V and J genes are TRBV5-5 and TRBJ1-4; D is ambiguous. The V and J ends lost 5 bases and 4 bases respectively, with 15 bases between them. The CDR3 has 15 residues. Germline loops: CDR1 SGHKS, CDR2 YYEKEE (reference sequence). As DNA, the CDR3 is TGTGCCAGCAGTTTAGATGGAGGAGATAATGAAAAACTGTTTTTT. Protein sequence: CASSLDGGDNEKLFF.